These T cell receptor beta chains were read from a single sample in a study of T cell responses to AZD1222 COVID-19 vaccine. Libraries were prepared by immunoSEQ multiplex PCR; TCRdb keeps only in-frame clonotypes and omits some of them. Here the sample spans 100,000 or so clones, around 87% being singletons. The sequenced sample was peripheral blood, obtained on day 0 of AZD1222 vaccination. These receptors were obtained from an adult in good health. The CDR3 runs from the conserved cysteine through the conserved F or W. The D gene is left open where the match is weak. Clone size appears in some rows only: once, few, many, or a class for an expanded clone.

J	size	length	V	D	DNA	CDR3
TRBJ2-3	few	15	TRBV7-9	TRBD1	TGTGCCAGCAGCTTCGGACAGGGGCCCACAGATACGCAGTATTTT	CASSFGQGPTDTQYF
TRBJ2-7	once	14	TRBV19	.	TGTGCCACCAGTGCCCGCCAGGGGTCCTACGAGCAGTACTTC	CATSARQGSYEQYF
TRBJ2-6	.	17	TRBV9	.	TGTGCCAGCAGCGTACATGGCAGCCTATCTGGGGCCAACGTCCTGACTTTC	CASSVHGSLSGANVLTF
TRBJ2-7	.	16	TRBV4-3	TRBD2	TGCGCCAGCAGCCAAGATCGGGTGACTAGCGGATACGAGCAGTACTTC	CASSQDRVTSGYEQYF
TRBJ2-5	few	13	TRBV11-2	.	TGTGCCAGCAGAGGAGGGGTAGAAGAGACCCAGTACTTC	CASRGGVEETQYF
TRBJ1-1	once	14	TRBV6-5	TRBD1	TGTGCCAGCAGTTATGGACAGGGTTGGACTGAAGCTTTCTTT	CASSYGQGWTEAFF
TRBJ1-6	.	17	TRBV5-1	.	TGCGCCAGCAGCTTGACGATAGTGACAGGCCCCCGGTCACCCCTCCACTTT	CASSLTIVTGPRSPLHF
TRBJ2-7	.	14	TRBV2	.	TGTGCCAGCAGTGAAGCGCTCAGTCCCGGCGAGCAGTACTTC	CASSEALSPGEQYF
TRBJ2-3	.	15	TRBV5-5	TRBD1	TGTGCCAGCAGCCACGACAGGGGTTCCACAGATACGCAGTATTTT	CASSHDRGSTDTQYF
TRBJ2-7	.	14	TRBV6-2/TRBV6-3	.	TGTGCCAGCAGTTTTGATTCGCGAAGGGGGGAGCAGTACTTC	CASSFDSRRGEQYF
TRBJ1-2	.	15	TRBV28	.	TGTGCCAGCAGTTCCAGCCGGGGGAGCCGATATGGCTACACCTTC	CASSSSRGSRYGYTF
TRBJ2-5	.	15	TRBV4-1	TRBD1	TGCGCCAGCAGCCAAGAGGAAGGACAGGGATTGACCCAGTACTTC	CASSQEEGQGLTQYF
TRBJ1-2	.	12	TRBV6-5	.	TGTGCCAGCAGTCCCCAGGGGTATGGCTACACCTTC	CASSPQGYGYTF
TRBJ1-2	.	13	TRBV7-2	.	TGTGCCAGCAGCTTAGGACGGAACTATGGCTACACCTTC	CASSLGRNYGYTF
TRBJ1-2	.	15	TRBV25-1	TRBD1	TGTGCCAGCAGTGTTGGGACAGCTGGTAACTATGGCTACACCTTC	CASSVGTAGNYGYTF
TRBJ1-6	once	18	TRBV13	TRBD1	TGTGCCAGCAGCCTCGGGGACAGACGAGACTCCTATAATTCACCCCTCCACTTT	CASSLGDRRDSYNSPLHF
TRBJ1-1	.	14	TRBV5-5	.	TGTGCCAGCAGCTTAAGGGAGTCGAACACTGAAGCTTTCTTT	CASSLRESNTEAFF
TRBJ1-3	.	16	TRBV4-2	.	TGTGCCAGCAGCCATGGGACCGTGAGCTCTGGAAACACCATATATTTT	CASSHGTVSSGNTIYF
TRBJ2-3	.	16	TRBV6-1	.	TGTGCCAGCAGTGACCCGTGGGGGACTAGCACAGATACGCAGTATTTT	CASSDPWGTSTDTQYF
TRBJ2-2	.	18	TRBV7-9	TRBD2	TGTGCCAGCAGCTTAGAATCGGCGAGCGGGAGGATCACCGGGGAGCTGTTTTTT	CASSLESASGRITGELFF
TRBJ2-7	.	13	TRBV11-2	.	TGTGCCAGCAGCGTAGGGACCGCGGGGGAGCAGTACTTC	CASSVGTAGEQYF
TRBJ1-6	.	14	TRBV5-4	.	TGTGCCAGCAGCTTGCAGGGAACGAGCTCACCCCTCCACTTT	CASSLQGTSSPLHF
TRBJ1-1	.	11	TRBV29-1	.	TGCAGCGTTCACGTGAACACTGAAGCTTTCTTT	CSVHVNTEAFF
TRBJ2-1	.	14	TRBV11-2	.	TGTGCCAGCAGCTTAGTATTCGACCGCCCGGGGCAGTTCTTC	CASSLVFDRPGQFF
TRBJ2-3	.	16	TRBV27	TRBD2	TGTGCCAGCAGTTCAGCGAACGGACTAGCCGGAGATACGCAGTATTTT	CASSSANGLAGDTQYF
TRBJ1-1	.	16	TRBV4-1	TRBD1	TGCGCCAGCAGCCAGGGACAGGACAGATTGAACACTGAAGCTTTCTTT	CASSQGQDRLNTEAFF
TRBJ2-1	.	11	TRBV2	.	TGTGCCAGCAGGGCCTACAATGAGCAGTTCTTC	CASRAYNEQFF
TRBJ2-5	few	15	TRBV19	.	TGTGCCAGTAGTATAGTGCACAGGGTGCGAGAGACCCAGTACTTC	CASSIVHRVRETQYF
TRBJ2-7	.	15	TRBV13	.	TGTGCCAGCAGCCGGTCGGGGGCCAGGTCCTACGAGCAGTACTTC	CASSRSGARSYEQYF
TRBJ1-5	.	13	TRBV28	.	TGTGCCAGCAGAACAGGGTACAATCAGCCCCAGCATTTT	CASRTGYNQPQHF
TRBJ1-2	.	17	TRBV27	.	TGTGCCAGCAGTTTATCCCCAGGACGAGCTCAACGACGGGGCTACACCTTC	CASSLSPGRAQRRGYTF
TRBJ2-2	many	17	TRBV5-5	.	TGTGCCAGCAGCTTGGTACGTGTGACAGAGAACACCGGGGAGCTGTTTTTT	CASSLVRVTENTGELFF
TRBJ2-1	.	20	TRBV14	TRBD2	TGTGCCAGCAGCCAAGATGGCTCCTATCAGGCTAGCGGGACCTACAATGAGCAGTTCTTC	CASSQDGSYQASGTYNEQFF
TRBJ2-3	.	18	TRBV5-6	TRBD2	TGTGCCAGCAGCTTGGGAGCGGGGGCTCAAATGAGCACAGATACGCAGTATTTT	CASSLGAGAQMSTDTQYF
TRBJ1-1	.	15	TRBV19	.	TGTGCCAGTAGTATTATTAGGGGTAGGGGCACTGAAGCTTTCTTT	CASSIIRGRGTEAFF
TRBJ1-6	.	15	TRBV6-5	.	TGTGCCAGCAGCCCAAACGGGGGTACTGATTCACCCCTCCACTTT	CASSPNGGTDSPLHF